This paragraph covers one T cell receptor (beta chain) sequence. TCRdb's copy holds only in-frame clones and misses some; the assay was immunoSEQ multiplex PCR. The table records roughly 200,000 clones, 80% to 90% of them present only once. These data come from a study of cytomegalovirus exposure and HLA in healthy donors. This CDR3 is 12 amino acids long. Germline CDR1 is MGHDK and CDR2 is SYGVNS. The V gene lost 5 bases and the J gene lost 5 bases, with 8 bases spanning the gap. The genes are TRBV25-1 and TRBJ2-3, with unresolved D. This TCR was sampled from a woman aged 25 to 39 in good health and CMV-seronegative. Sequencing was done on a sample of PBMCs. The CDR3 coding sequence is TGTGCCAGCAGTTTCCTAGGAGATACGCAGTATTTT. Its translation: CASSFLGDTQYF.